The clone carrying this TCR beta chain showed up just once. The CDR3 runs to 12 residues. The junction had 6 bases not matched to a gene; V was cut back by 7 bases and J by 4 bases. Germline V gene sequence: CDR1 SQVTM, CDR2 ANQGSEA. The authors' processing: The authors estimated nucleated cell counts from reference gene primer amplification. Using immunoSEQ multiplex PCR, the repertoire was profiled, and TCRdb retains in-frame clones only, with some absent. That table supplies the V and J calls and clone size; D and trimming were determined from the DNA. The sample has roughly 360,000 clones; over 65% are singletons. The data stem from a study of blood T cell repertoires in COVID-19. The wider study: Italy, Spain and the United States were the sources of the convalescent and acute COVID-19 samples.

The source of this sequence is a human donor with acute or convalescent COVID-19. The donor label of this sample is uncertain. The rearrangement links TRBV29-1 to TRBJ1-1, with 7 bases fitting TRBD1. The sequencing sample was made of peripheral blood. The CDR3: CSADREATEAFF. The CDR3 nucleotides read TGCAGCGCAGACAGGGAGGCCACTGAAGCTTTCTTT. The variable domain in full, completed from reference TRBV29-1 and TRBJ1-1, reads SAVISQKPSRDICQRGTSLTIQCQVDSQVTMMFWYRQQPGQSLTLIATANQGSEATYESGFVIDKFPISRPNLTFSTLTVSNMSPEDSSIYLCSADREATEAFFGQGTRLTVV.